This passage covers 24 T cell receptor beta chains from one sample sequenced in a study of tumor-infiltrating lymphocytes in primary liver carcinoma. The template, around 540 ng total RNA, yielded TCR beta cDNA made with a constant-region primer. Three-round nested multiplex PCR performed with slightly modified ARM-PCR produced the TCR beta libraries. The two initial PCR rounds, approximately 10 cycles each, used TRBV1-TRBV30 forward and C-beta reverse primers. TCRdb ran MiXCR on the multiplex PCR reads and lists one entry per CDR3 protein. The sample consists of some 180,000 distinct CDR3 sequences, over 80% of them appearing once. For each extraction, RNA and DNA were obtained together from around 20-30 mg of unsorted bulk tissue. The sequenced sample consisted of tumor tissue from primary liver carcinoma. These receptors all stem from a middle-aged man with primary liver carcinoma and hepatitis B virus infection.

This clonotype occurred once. It is likely a read error, because the conserved phenylalanine at the end of the CDR3 is missing. It is unclear where the CDR3 begins or ends on the DNA, so no DNA is shown, and the CDR3 is as TCRdb lists it. The chain is built from TRBV6-2 or TRBV6-3 and TRBJ1-1; the D call TRBD1 from the table was never checked on the DNA. CDR1 and CDR2 (germline): MNHEY, SVGEGT. The CDR3 length is 12 residues, termini included. CDR3: CASGTRITETFI.

As to this clonotype: At one end the junction does not follow the germline gene, possibly because of a read error. V is TRBV7-3 and J is TRBJ2-7; D might be TRBD1 (5 bases). Germline loops: CDR1 SGHTA, CDR2 FQGTGA. There are 12 residues in the CDR3. CDR3 DNA sequence: TGTGTCAGCAGCTTCAGGGTCCACGAGCGGTACTTC. It is translated as CVSSFRVHERYF.

This clonotype occurred once. One junction end disagrees with the germline gene, perhaps due to a read error. This chain uses TRBV6-2 or TRBV6-3 with TRBJ2-4; 7 bases match TRBD2. Germline V CDR1 and CDR2: MNHEY, SVGEGT. This CDR3 contains 21 residues. The CDR3 region has the DNA TGCGCCAGCAGTTCCCACCCCCTCGCGGGAGAAAAAATTCTGGCCAAAAACATTCAGTACTTC. Amino acids: CASSSHPLAGEKILAKNIQYF.

As regards this clonotype: Germline is not matched at one junction end, which may reflect a read error. J is TRBJ2-2 and V is TRBV5-5; 10 positions agree with TRBD2. Germline V gives CDR1 SGHKS, CDR2 YYEKEE (reference sequence). This CDR3 contains 15 residues. This CDR3 is CASSGTSVYAGEPFF. The CDR3 nucleotides are TGTGCCAGCAGTGGGACTAGCGTCTACGCCGGGGAGCCGTTTTTT.

A note on this clonotype: A read error may account for a junction end that differs from germline. This sequence joins TRBV5-5 and TRBJ2-2; possibly TRBD2 for D (5 bases). This CDR3 has 12 residues. CDR1 is SGHKS, CDR2 YYEKEE, per germline (reference sequence). CDR3: CASRLHSGELFF. For the CDR3, the DNA is TGTGCCAGCAGACTCCACTCCGGGGAGTTGTTTTTC.

The chain combines TRBV9 with TRBJ2-3, with TRBD2 identical over 12 bases. Trimming at V came to 4 bases and at J to 6 bases, leaving 12 bases not matched to a gene. This CDR3 region has 17 residues. The germline gives CDR1 SGDLS, CDR2 YYNGEE. Here the CDR3 reads CASSPRLAGDKADTQYF. CDR3 in DNA: TGTGCCAGCAGCCCCCGACTAGCGGGAGACAAAGCTGATACGCAGTATTTT.

Turning to this clonotype: Lacking the conserved final phenylalanine or tryptophan, this CDR3 likely reflects a read error. The limits of the CDR3 on the DNA are not certain, so only TCRdb's listed CDR3 is given. The chain is built from TRBV29-1 and TRBJ2-1. The CDR3 length equals 12 residues, ends included. Germline-derived CDR1 and CDR2 are SQVTM and ANQGSEA. Here the CDR3 reads CSVEPMGNEQFV.

As to this clonotype: Germline and junction disagree at one end, which may indicate a read error. The chain links TRBV29-1 to TRBJ2-5, with D possibly matching TRBD1 (6 bases). The J call may be incorrect, as the DNA end agrees better with TRBJ2-1. Germline values: CDR1 SQVTM, CDR2 ANQGSEA. This CDR3 region has 14 residues. DNA for the CDR3: TGCAGCGTAGAAGGGTCCGACAGGACCGAGACCCAGTTCTTC. Its translation: CSVEGSDRTETQFF.

A word on this clonotype: One base away lies a much larger clone, so this may be a sequencing read error. J is TRBJ2-7 and V is TRBV6-5; TRBD2 aligns across 11 bases. The V gene's germline CDR1 is MNHEY and CDR2 SVGAGI. This CDR3 spans 17 amino acids. The DNA for the CDR3 is TGTGCCAGCAGTTACTCTAGCGGGAGGGCCGATCCCTACGGGCAGTACTTC. Residues: CASSYSSGRADPYGQYF.

This clonotype is classed as medium-sized. The rearrangement joins TRBV12-3 or TRBV12-4 to TRBJ2-3; TRBD2 is a possible D gene (6 bases). This CDR3 has 16 residues. Trimming stripped 1 base from V and 0 bases from J, with 11 bases between. The CDR3 here is CASSLDSSGSTDTQYF. The CDR3 bases are TGTGCCAGCAGTTTAGATTCCAGCGGGAGCACAGATACGCAGTATTTT.

Details on this clonotype: It may be a read error: a sequence one base away is much more abundant. Without the conserved terminal phenylalanine or tryptophan, this CDR3 likely stems from a read error. This chain links TRBV4-2 with TRBJ2-1, with no clear D. Germline CDR1 and CDR2: LGHNA and YNFKEQ. The CDR3 is 13 residues long. Trimming left V 0 bases short and J 5 bases short, with 5 bases between. The DNA of the CDR3 is TGTGCCAGCAGCCAAGATACAAACAATGAGCAGTTCCTC. Protein sequence: CASSQDTNNEQFL.

This clonotype was counted between two and nine times. Given a much more abundant clone one base away, this may be a read error. CDR3 DNA: TGTGCCAGCGGGTGCGGGATGTCTGGAGAGACCCAGTACTTC. It is translated as CASGCGMSGETQYF. The chain joins TRBV6-1 to TRBJ2-5; perhaps TRBD2 as D (6 bases). The CDR3 totals 14 residues. Trimming left V 8 bases short and J 4 bases short, with 17 bases between. Germline V gene lookup returns CDR1 MNHNS and CDR2 SASEGT.

This clonotype was found a few times. Compared with germline, one end of the junction differs, possibly owing to a read error. The rearrangement links TRBV10-3 to TRBJ2-2; the D gene is possibly TRBD2 (5 bases). Looked up from germline, CDR1 is ENHRY and CDR2 is SYGVKD. The CDR3 spans 13 residues. The CDR3 loop reads CAHFDGYAGELLF. The CDR3 nucleotides read TGTGCCCACTTTGATGGTTATGCCGGGGAGCTGCTTTTT.

For this clonotype: One end of the junction does not line up with germline, which may come from a read error. The rearrangement joins TRBV5-5 to TRBJ2-1; D ambiguous. CDR1 is SGHKS, CDR2 YYEKEE, per germline (reference sequence). The CDR3 contains 17 residues. The CDR3 region is CGSSRAPGIAGENEQFF. CDR3 nucleotide sequence: TGTGGCAGCAGCCGGGCTCCAGGCATAGCAGGAGAAAATGAGCAGTTCTTC.

Turning to this clonotype: Without the conserved terminal phenylalanine or tryptophan, this CDR3 likely stems from a read error. The DNA is omitted, as the CDR3 cannot be located on it reliably, and the CDR3 follows TCRdb's listing. This rearrangement joins TRBV6-1 to TRBJ2-1. The CDR3 comprises 14 residues, both ends counted. Germline CDR1 is MNHNS and CDR2 is SASEGT. This CDR3 is CASHLGGSYNEQSY.

Note on this clonotype: The conserved phenylalanine or tryptophan normally closing the CDR3 is absent here, so this likely arose from a read error. The rearrangement joins TRBV6-1 to TRBJ1-1; D not resolved. The germline gives CDR1 MNHNS, CDR2 SASEGT. Trimming pared 8 bases from V and 4 bases from J, leaving 14 bases between. The CDR3 runs 13 residues. The CDR3 sequence is CASSRQWATEAFS. In DNA, the CDR3 is TGTGCCAGCTCACGGCAGTGGGCCACTGAAGCTTTCTCT.

In the case of this clonotype: A read error may produce the germline difference seen at one junction end. V usage is TRBV29-1 and J usage is TRBJ2-2, with 8 bases identical to TRBD2. The germline gives CDR1 SQVTM, CDR2 ANQGSEA. The CDR3 has 15 residues. The CDR3 DNA reads TGCAGGGTTGGGACTAGGGCGGCGAACACCGGGGGGCTGTTTTTT. Translation: CRVGTRAANTGGLFF.

This clonotype was seen more than once but under ten times. The junction and the germline gene differ at one end; a read error may be behind it. V and J are TRBV28 and TRBJ1-2, with 7 bases aligning to TRBD1. This CDR3 region has 13 residues. The V gene's germline CDR1 is MDHEN and CDR2 SYDVKM. The DNA of the CDR3 is TGTGTCAGCAGTTTGGAGGGGGCTTATGGCTACATCTTC. Amino acid sequence: CVSSLEGAYGYIF.

About this clonotype itself: A read error may be the cause here, since a much bigger clone is one base away. The rearrangement uses TRBV7-8 and TRBJ2-7; TRBD2 is a possible D gene (6 bases). CDR1 and CDR2 from the germline V gene are SGHVS and FQNEAQ. V was pared by 7 bases and J by 4 bases, with 14 bases between. This CDR3 is built from 13 residues. As DNA, the CDR3 is TGTGCCAGCAACCCTTCGGGGGAATACGAGCAGTACTTC. Its translation is CASNPSGEYEQYF.

Note on this clonotype: As the CDR3 is not closed by the conserved phenylalanine or tryptophan, this likely results from a read error. The rearrangement uses TRBV11-2 and TRBJ2-1; D is uncertain. CDR3 length: 12 amino acids. CDR1 is SGHAT, CDR2 FQNNGV, per germline. The CDR3 DNA follows: TGTGCCAACAGCTATAACTACATTGAGCAGTTCTTA. This sequence encodes CANSYNYIEQFL.

About this clonotype itself: Since no conserved phenylalanine or tryptophan closes the CDR3, a read error is the likely cause. The rearrangement links TRBV29-1 to TRBJ2-7; D could derive from TRBD1 or TRBD2 (5 bases each). The CDR3 length is 16 residues. V gave up 7 bases and J gave up 2 bases, with 24 bases separating them. The V gene's germline CDR1 is SQVTM and CDR2 ANQGSEA. The CDR3 protein is CSAMTFGTGTPYEQYI. Here the CDR3 DNA reads TGCAGCGCCATGACGTTTGGGACCGGCACTCCCTACGAGCAGTACATC.

The chain links TRBV6-1 to TRBJ1-4; the D gene is possibly TRBD1 (5 bases). This CDR3 contains 14 residues. V was pared by 7 bases and J by 5 bases, with 14 bases between. Per the germline V gene, CDR1 is MNHNS and CDR2 is SASEGT. DNA of the CDR3: TGTGCCAGCACAGTGGGCAGGGAGAATGAAAAACTGTTTTTT. This gives the protein CASTVGRENEKLFF.

With regard to this clonotype: One junction end does not reproduce the germline sequence, and a read error may be involved. The J gene is TRBJ2-2, the V gene TRBV28; tentative D call: TRBD1 (6 bases). Germline-derived CDR1 and CDR2 are MDHEN and SYDVKM. This CDR3 comprises 15 residues. The CDR3 spells CASVPGQMNTGDLFF. The CDR3 region has the DNA TGTGCCAGCGTTCCTGGACAGATGAACACCGGGGACCTGTTTTTT.

As for this clonotype: At one end the junction does not follow the germline gene, possibly because of a read error. The chain links TRBV29-1 to TRBJ2-5, with 12 bases identical to TRBD2. CDR3 length equals 15 residues. In germline, CDR1 is SQVTM, CDR2 ANQGSEA. The DNA of the CDR3 is TGCAGCGATCAGACTAGCGGGAGTTGGGCAGAGACCCAGTATTTC. Translated, it gives CSDQTSGSWAETQYF.